This T cell receptor (beta chain) comes out of a study of CD4 T cells in relation to SARS-CoV-2 and coronaviruses (dated by TCRdb to the early 2020s). For the wider study: In the ViraFEST assay, PBMCs were cultured with antigen for 9 to 11 days, after which TCR beta CDR3s were sequenced to identify antigen-specific clonal expansions. An HIV-1 Nef peptide pool or a no-peptide culture served as the negative reference condition. Patient-derived lymphoblastoid cell lines were used to map the HLA restriction of shared crossreactive spike epitopes. At the level of individual TCR clonotypes, the study measured memory CD4+ T cell crossreactivity between SARS-CoV-2 spike protein and common cold coronavirus spike proteins. The Adaptive Biotechnologies TCR-sequencing kit was used to sequence samples from a few pre-COVID donors and the naive versus memory experiments, whereas other data were Illumina-based. A different TCR-beta assay, based on Illumina, was used to sequence expansion assays from other donors in the study. Points the paper makes about the study in general: Because the crossreactivity analysis focused on spike protein, crossreactivity against other viral proteins was not assessed. Small numbers of patients and of tested TCRs limited the study. Pre-pandemic and post-infection samples were not both contributed by any donor, so tracing of the source of pre-existing responses was limited. Compared with monoreactive clones, crossreactive clones had significantly weaker SARS-CoV-2-driven expansion, a result consistent with antigenic imprinting. Memory CD4+ clonotypes crossrecognizing SARS-CoV-2 and at least one common cold coronavirus spike were found in approximately 60% of donors.

Libraries were constructed by the immunoSEQ multiplex PCR assay. The paper's processing steps were these. During preprocessing, nonproductive sequences were removed, along with CDR3s that did not begin with C, did not end with F or W, or were shorter than 7 amino acids. Antigen-specific clonotypes were called with the MANAFEST web app, based on expansion relative to reference and other culture wells. To be counted as positive, a clone had to show significant expansion compared with the reference culture, at an FDR below 0.05, in 2 of 3 replicate wells. To be called positive, a clone also had to show significant expansion compared with every other tandem well and an odds ratio greater than 5. Pairwise Levenshtein distance, computed with the stringdist R package after three terminal residues were trimmed from each end, was used as the measure of CDR3 homology. TCRdb retrieved this table from immuneACCESS and kept in-frame rearrangements only. Not all clones are present; in checked studies, unresolved V genes account for under half, and no reason is known for the remainder. Clone size and the V and J calls come from that table; the DNA yielded D and trimming. This sample comprises roughly 19,000 clones, about 80% of them detected only once. 15% to 20% of the sample is taken by the ten largest.

A remark on this clone: No cognate antigen has been identified for it. Qualities for individual bases were not recorded, and no much larger clone is one base off.

CD4+ T cells from unexposed donors were collected before the COVID-19 pandemic (2011-2018). Following 10 days of culture, the EasySep CD4+ T cell isolation kit was used to isolate CD4+ T cells. As far as cell numbers permitted, CD4+ T cells from unexposed donors were tested for reactivity against SARS-CoV-2 S and N as well as four spike pools from common cold coronaviruses. PBMCs were cultured at about 1.9 million per well in IMDM supplemented with around 5% human AB serum and 9 to 10 IU/ml IL-2. Half of the culture medium was replaced with fresh IL-2-containing medium on days 3 and 7. In general, triplicate replicate wells were used for every peptide culture condition. The leukapheresis product used for the unexposed donors was purchased from a commercial source. Ficoll-Paque PLUS gradient centrifugation was used to isolate PBMCs from either whole blood or leukapheresis product. PBMCs were either used fresh in the expansion assay or cryopreserved at -140 degrees C. The QIAamp Micro DNA Kit was used to extract genomic DNA from the CD4+ T cells.

The cysteine opens and the phenylalanine closes a CDR3 of 17 amino acids. Just the 51-base CDR3 DNA is kept, in frame starting at base 1. The germline V gene (reference sequence) sets CDR1 to MNHEY and CDR2 to SMNVEV. V sheds 5 bases and J sheds 1 base, leaving 17 bases between their ends. The rearranged segments are TRBV27 and TRBJ2-2, with the D gene uncertain. The specimen was CD4+ T cells from PBMCs, cultured in vitro. The sequence came from a human donor in good health. The DNA sequence reads TGTGCCAGCAGTCCACGAGCGAGCTGGCAGAACACCGGGGAGCTGTTTTTT. Its amino acids are CASSPRASWQNTGELFF.